A single sample is the source of the 10 T cell receptor beta chains below, sequenced in a study of cytomegalovirus exposure and HLA in healthy donors (dated by TCRdb to the late 2010s). Libraries were constructed by the immunoSEQ multiplex PCR assay. Not all clones reach the TCRdb copy of this immuneACCESS table, which keeps in-frame sequences only. Checked studies attribute under half of the gap to unresolved V genes and leave the rest unexplained. This sample gives 300,000 to 350,000 clones in total; roughly 86% of them show up just once. Around 1% of the sample belongs to the ten largest clones. Source material: PBMCs. These receptor sequences come from a man aged 25-40 years in good health and CMV-seronegative.

This clone was seen once. This rearrangement joins TRBV5-6 to TRBJ2-7; a weak D match, TRBD2 (5 bases). CDR1 SGHDT and CDR2 YYEEEE come from the germline V gene. Trimming left V 2 bases short and J 6 bases short, with 6 bases between. The CDR3 is 11 residues long. CDR3: CASSFLAEQYF. The CDR3 DNA reads TGTGCCAGCAGCTTTCTAGCCGAGCAGTACTTC.

The V call is TRBV10-3, the J call TRBJ2-5, with D perhaps TRBD2 (6 bases). Germline values: CDR1 ENHRY, CDR2 SYGVKD. Between the trimmed V and J ends, which lost 4 bases and 2 bases, there was a span of 8 bases. The CDR3 extends over 13 amino acids. The CDR3 sequence is CAISGTTQETQYF. The CDR3 nucleotides are TGTGCCATCAGTGGGACTACACAAGAGACCCAGTACTTC.

The rearrangement uses TRBV11-2 and TRBJ1-1, with a possible D match to TRBD1 (5 bases). Germline V gene lookup returns CDR1 SGHAT and CDR2 FQNNGV. The CDR3 runs 16 residues. Trimming removed 5 bases at V and 0 bases at J, with 16 bases between. CDR3 DNA: TGTGCCAGCAGCCCGGCAAAGGGGATTATGAACACTGAAGCTTTCTTT. It specifies CASSPAKGIMNTEAFF.

This chain uses TRBV6-6 with TRBJ1-5; TRBD1 matches at 10 bases. Trimming took 6 bases from V and 7 from J; bases not matched to a gene: 6. The CDR3 loop spans 14 amino acids. Germline-derived CDR1 and CDR2 are MNHNY and SVGAGI (reference sequence). DNA of the CDR3: TGTGCCAGCAGCCGAGGACAGGGGGTGCAGCCCCAGCATTTT. Amino acid sequence: CASSRGQGVQPQHF.

The J gene is TRBJ2-7, the V gene TRBV7-9; TRBD1 might be the D (6 bases). The germline V gene has CDR1 SEHNR and CDR2 FQNEAQ (reference sequence). Between the trimmed V and J ends, which lost 4 bases and 0 bases, there was a span of 16 bases. The CDR3 covers 16 residues. CDR3 sequence: CASSSYDRTSSYEQYF. The CDR3 DNA reads as TGTGCCAGCAGCTCCTACGACAGGACGAGCTCCTACGAGCAGTACTTC.

This chain links TRBV7-8 with TRBJ1-2, with a tentative D call TRBD1 (6 bases). The CDR3 has 14 residues. V was pared by 5 bases and J by 8 bases, with 18 bases between. The V gene's germline CDR1 is SGHVS and CDR2 FQNEAQ. The CDR3: CASSERQAGRGYTF. The CDR3 DNA reads as TGTGCCAGCAGCGAAAGACAGGCAGGGAGAGGCTACACCTTC.

The V call is TRBV4-1, the J call TRBJ2-7; weak D call: TRBD1 (5 bases). The CDR3 is 16 amino acids. V was shortened by 0 bases and J by 4 bases, with 16 bases between the two germline ends. The germline V gene encodes CDR1 MGHRA and CDR2 YSYEKL. CDR3 residues: CASSQDSGRVAYEQYF. The CDR3 region has the DNA TGCGCCAGCAGCCAAGACAGTGGCAGGGTCGCTTACGAGCAGTACTTC.

The chain has TRBV5-6 and TRBJ2-5; 9 positions agree with TRBD1. Losses at the gene ends were 4 bases for V and 2 bases for J; bases not matched to a gene: 9. This CDR3 region has 16 residues. Germline values: CDR1 SGHDT, CDR2 YYEEEE. CDR3 in amino acids: CASSIPGQGWQETQYF. The CDR3 DNA sequence: TGTGCCAGCAGCATCCCAGGACAGGGGTGGCAAGAGACCCAGTACTTC. The complete variable domain, with remaining parts taken from reference TRBV5-6 and TRBJ2-5, reads DAGVTQSPTHLIKTRGQQVTLRCSPKSGHDTVSWYQQALGQGPQFIFQYYEEEERQRGNFPDRFSGHQFPNYSSELNVNALLLGDSALYLCASSIPGQGWQETQYFGPGTRLLVL.

The sample holds one count of this clone. The chain recombines TRBV15 with TRBJ2-4; D possibly corresponds to TRBD1 (6 bases). The CDR3 is 16 residues long. Germline-derived CDR1 and CDR2 are LNHNV and YYDKDF (reference sequence). V gave up 5 bases and J gave up 1 base, with 15 bases separating them. Here the CDR3 DNA reads TGTGCCACCAGCGGCCGCTCACAGGGCGCCAAAAACATTCAGTACTTC. Translating it yields CATSGRSQGAKNIQYF.

This chain links TRBV18 with TRBJ1-2; a weak D match, TRBD1 (6 bases). Germline CDR1 and CDR2: KGHSH and LQKENI. This CDR3 has 14 amino acids. The V gene lost 3 bases and the J gene lost 6 bases, with 14 bases spanning the gap. Here the CDR3 DNA reads TGTGCCAGCTCACCGCAAGGGGGTAGTAATGGCTACACCTTC. This translates into CASSPQGGSNGYTF.